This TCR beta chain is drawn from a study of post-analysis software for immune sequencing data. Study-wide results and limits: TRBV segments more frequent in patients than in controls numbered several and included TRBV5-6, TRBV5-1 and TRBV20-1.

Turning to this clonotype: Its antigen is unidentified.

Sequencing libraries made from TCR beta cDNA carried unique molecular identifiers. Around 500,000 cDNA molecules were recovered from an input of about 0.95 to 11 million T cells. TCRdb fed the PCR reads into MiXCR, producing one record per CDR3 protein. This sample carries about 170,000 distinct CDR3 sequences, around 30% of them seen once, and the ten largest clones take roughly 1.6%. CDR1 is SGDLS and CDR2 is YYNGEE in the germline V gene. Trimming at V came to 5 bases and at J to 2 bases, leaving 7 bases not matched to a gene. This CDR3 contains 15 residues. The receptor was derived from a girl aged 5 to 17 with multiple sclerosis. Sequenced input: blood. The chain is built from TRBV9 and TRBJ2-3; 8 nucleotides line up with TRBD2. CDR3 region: CASSGSGEITDTQYF. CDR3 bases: TGTGCCAGCAGTGGTAGCGGGGAAATCACAGATACGCAGTATTTT.